The 31 T cell receptor beta chains below all came from one sample that was sequenced in a study of blood T cell repertoires in COVID-19. Assay: immunoSEQ multiplex PCR; the TCRdb copy retains only in-frame clones and omits some. The data hold 400,000 to 500,000 clones, with roughly 89% observed a single time. What was sequenced was peripheral blood. The origin of the receptors is a woman aged 25 to 39 with active or convalescent COVID-19.

The chain combines TRBV10-3 with TRBJ1-2; 9 bases are a match to TRBD1. The CDR3 is made up of 14 amino acids. Germline CDR1 reads ENHRY; CDR2 reads SYGVKD. V was clipped by 4 bases and J by 7 bases; unmatched bases: 7. This CDR3 reads CAISGDRDIGGYTF. DNA of the CDR3: TGTGCCATCAGTGGGGACAGGGACATTGGTGGCTACACCTTC.

The V gene is TRBV19, the J gene TRBJ2-7, with D possibly being TRBD1 (6 bases). Germline V gene data show CDR1 as LNHDA and CDR2 as SQIVND (reference sequence). V lost 3 bases and J 3 bases, leaving 9 bases between the germline ends. The CDR3 spans 13 residues. This CDR3 reads CASSIPGDYEQYF. The CDR3 nucleotides are TGTGCCAGTAGTATCCCAGGGGACTACGAGCAGTACTTC.

The rearrangement uses TRBV10-2 and TRBJ2-3, with D hard to call. CDR3 length: 12 residues. V was clipped by 2 bases and J by 4 bases, with 4 bases between them. Germline CDR1 and CDR2: WSHSY and SAAADI. CDR3 nucleotide sequence: TGCGCCAGCAGTGAGGTCTCAGATACGCAGTATTTT. This gives the protein CASSEVSDTQYF.

V usage is TRBV3-1 (or the pseudogene TRBV3-2) and J usage is TRBJ2-1; D possibly corresponds to TRBD2 (6 bases). The CDR3 length is 14 residues. V was trimmed by 2 bases and J by 7 bases, leaving 12 bases between them. Per germline, CDR1 LGHDT and CDR2 YNNKEL (reference sequence). CDR3 nucleotides: TGTGCCAGCAGCCAATACGGGACTTTAAATGAGCAGTTCTTC. Its translation: CASSQYGTLNEQFF.

The chain carries TRBV7-8 and TRBJ2-3, with D unresolved. Germline loops: CDR1 SGHVS, CDR2 FQNEAQ. The germline V and J ends were trimmed by 6 bases and 3 bases, with 10 bases remaining between them. The CDR3 covers 13 residues. The CDR3 nucleotides read TGTGCCAGCAGACTTTCCGGGACAGATACGCAGTATTTT. It codes for CASRLSGTDTQYF.

The chain couples TRBV2 to TRBJ1-2; D unclear. Germline V gene lookup returns CDR1 SNHLY and CDR2 FYNNEI. V was shortened by 11 bases and J by 0 bases, with 16 bases between the two germline ends. This CDR3 comprises 14 residues. CDR3 in DNA: TGTGCCTCCCGCCCAGACCTAGCTAACTATGGCTACACCTTC. Amino acid sequence: CASRPDLANYGYTF.

The genes are TRBV5-1 and TRBJ1-1, with TRBD1 matching over 7 bases. Trimming at V came to 0 bases and at J to 1 base, leaving 6 bases not matched to a gene. There are 16 residues in the CDR3. Germline assignment: CDR1 SGHRS and CDR2 YFSETQ. The CDR3 is CASSLGDRDRNTEAFF. The CDR3 coding sequence is TGCGCCAGCAGCTTGGGCGACAGGGACAGGAACACTGAAGCTTTCTTT. Supplemented by reference TRBV5-1 and TRBJ1-1, the full variable domain reads KAGVTQTPRYLIKTRGQQVTLSCSPISGHRSVSWYQQTPGQGLQFLFEYFSETQRNKGNFPGRFSGRQFSNSRSEMNVSTLELGDSALYLCASSLGDRDRNTEAFFGQGTRLTVV.

The genes are TRBV25-1 and TRBJ1-2, with D possibly TRBD1 on 6 matching bases. The germline gives CDR1 MGHDK, CDR2 SYGVNS. Trimming cost V 6 bases and J 0 bases, with 17 bases left between them. The CDR3 is 16 residues long. The CDR3 DNA sequence: TGTGCCAGCAGCAAAACAGGGTACGTAGCTAACTATGGCTACACCTTC. It is translated as CASSKTGYVANYGYTF.

The gene calls are TRBV6-6 and TRBJ1-3, with TRBD1 identical over 8 bases. V was clipped by 6 bases and J by 6 bases; unmatched bases: 10. The CDR3 spans 15 residues. Germline V lookup: CDR1 MNHNY, CDR2 SVGAGI (reference sequence). DNA of the CDR3: TGTGCCAGCAGAAGTCCGGGGGACAGGAAAAACACCATATATTTT. This gives the protein CASRSPGDRKNTIYF.

This clone was detected once. V is TRBV2 and J is TRBJ1-4, with D tentatively TRBD1 (6 bases). Germline CDR1 SNHLY, CDR2 FYNNEI. V was cut by 7 bases and J by 4 bases, with 16 bases left in between. This CDR3 region has 15 residues. The CDR3 sequence: CASTQGPGDNEKLFF. CDR3 in DNA: TGTGCCAGCACTCAGGGGCCAGGGGATAATGAAAAACTGTTTTTT.

The rearrangement joins TRBV7-9 to TRBJ2-1, with 9 positions matching TRBD2. The V gene's germline CDR1 is SEHNR and CDR2 FQNEAQ (reference sequence). J lost 8 bases, V lost 5 bases, and 13 bases had no gene match. This CDR3 has 16 residues. This CDR3 reads CASSPSVAGVGDEQFF. The CDR3 DNA reads as TGTGCCAGCAGCCCGTCAGTAGCGGGAGTAGGGGATGAGCAGTTCTTC.

Points on this clone: Different DNA sequences within this sample yield the same CDR3. The CDR3 DNA is TGTGCCAGCTCACCAGTAGACATGAACACTGAAGCTTTCTTT. Its protein is CASSPVDMNTEAFF. The chain is built from TRBV18 and TRBJ1-1, with unresolved D. The germline V gene encodes CDR1 KGHSH and CDR2 LQKENI. The CDR3 length is 14 residues. Trimming stripped 2 bases from V and 0 bases from J, with 7 bases between.

The CDR3 nucleotides read TGTGCCACCAGCAGAGCCACGGGGGGCGACTATGGCTACACCTTC. Encoded protein: CATSRATGGDYGYTF. V gene TRBV15 combines with J gene TRBJ1-2; tentative D call: TRBD1 (6 bases). Germline V lookup: CDR1 LNHNV, CDR2 YYDKDF (reference sequence). The CDR3 loop spans 15 amino acids. Trimming cost V 1 base and J 3 bases, with 12 bases left between them.

The rearrangement links TRBV19 to TRBJ1-1; TRBD1 is a possible D gene (6 bases). The V and J ends lost 4 bases and 2 bases respectively, with 11 bases between them. Germline V lookup: CDR1 LNHDA, CDR2 SQIVND (reference sequence). The CDR3 is made up of 14 amino acids. CDR3 bases: TGTGCCAGTAGTAAGGCAGGGGCTAACACTGAAGCTTTCTTT. Residues: CASSKAGANTEAFF.

The chain joins TRBV3-1 (or the pseudogene TRBV3-2) to TRBJ1-1, with D perhaps TRBD1 (5 bases). V was trimmed by 0 bases and J by 3 bases, leaving 14 bases between them. CDR1 is LGHDT and CDR2 is YNNKEL in the germline V gene (reference sequence). This CDR3 region has 16 residues. CDR3 sequence reads: CASSQETWGADTEAFF. The CDR3 DNA follows: TGTGCCAGCAGCCAAGAGACCTGGGGCGCGGACACTGAAGCTTTCTTT.

V and J are TRBV7-9 and TRBJ2-1; weak D call: TRBD1 (5 bases). This CDR3 has 15 amino acids. In germline, CDR1 is SEHNR, CDR2 FQNEAQ (reference sequence). The V gene lost 5 bases and the J gene lost 0 bases, with 11 bases spanning the gap. The CDR3 coding sequence is TGTGCCAGCAGCCCAGGGTTGGGCTCCTACAATGAGCAGTTCTTC. Its translation is CASSPGLGSYNEQFF.

The V gene is TRBV29-1, the J gene TRBJ1-1; 9 nucleotides agree with TRBD1. The V gene end was trimmed by 7 bases and the J gene end by 4 bases; junction bases not matched to a gene: 16. The CDR3 consists of 16 residues. Germline loops: CDR1 SQVTM, CDR2 ANQGSEA. The CDR3 loop is CSGRTGGNSVGTEAFF. CDR3 coding DNA: TGCAGCGGGCGAACAGGGGGCAACTCGGTTGGCACTGAAGCTTTCTTT.

The J gene is TRBJ1-5, the V gene TRBV6-5; no clear D. V lost 4 bases to trimming and J lost 5 bases, with 12 bases between them. Looked up from germline, CDR1 is MNHEY and CDR2 is SVGAGI. This CDR3 is built from 14 residues. The CDR3: CASSSSPEDQPQHF. DNA of the CDR3: TGTGCCAGCAGTTCTTCCCCTGAGGATCAGCCCCAGCATTTT.

CDR3 loop: CASSLDNVYGYTF. The CDR3 DNA follows: TGTGCCAGCAGTTTGGACAACGTATATGGCTACACCTTC. The chain uses TRBV28 and TRBJ1-2, with D possibly matching TRBD1 (5 bases). Trimming removed 3 bases at V and 5 bases at J, with 10 bases between. The CDR3 totals 13 residues. CDR1 is MDHEN and CDR2 is SYDVKM in the germline V gene.

The chain combines TRBV4-1 with TRBJ1-1; no clear D gene. V gave up 2 bases and J gave up 0 bases, with 10 bases separating them. The CDR3 is 15 amino acids. Germline V gives CDR1 MGHRA, CDR2 YSYEKL. The CDR3 loop is CASSQLVRMNTEAFF. CDR3 nucleotides: TGCGCCAGCAGCCAATTGGTGAGGATGAACACTGAAGCTTTCTTT.

The chain joins TRBV5-8 to TRBJ2-7, with D perhaps TRBD1 (6 bases). V lost 0 bases to trimming and J lost 0 bases, with 7 bases between them. CDR1 is SGHTS, CDR2 YDEGEE, per germline. This CDR3 contains 14 residues. In nucleotides, the CDR3 is TGTGCCAGCAGCTTGGACAGGGCCTCCTACGAGCAGTACTTC. This sequence encodes CASSLDRASYEQYF.

This sequence joins TRBV4-2 and TRBJ2-3; 10 bases map to TRBD2. This CDR3 region has 16 residues. CDR1 is LGHNA and CDR2 is YNFKEQ in the germline V gene. The V segment lost 4 bases and the J segment 5 bases; nucleotides outside the gene matches: 9. This CDR3 reads CASSPLASGGVDTQYF. CDR3 coding DNA: TGTGCCAGCAGCCCGTTAGCGAGCGGGGGGGTAGATACGCAGTATTTT.

This clone was seen just once. The chain is built from TRBV20-1 and TRBJ2-1; 9 bases agree with TRBD2. The CDR3 contains 17 residues. Germline CDR1 and CDR2: DFQATT and SNEGSKA (reference sequence). The V gene end was trimmed by 3 bases and the J gene end by 0 bases; junction bases not matched to a gene: 9. CDR3 nucleotides: TGCAGTGCTAGTCAGCTAGCGGGACCACTCTCCTACAATGAGCAGTTCTTC. It codes for CSASQLAGPLSYNEQFF.

CDR3 bases: TGTGCCAGTGGACTTTCTAGCGGGTCGACCTACAATGAGCAGTTCTTC. Protein sequence: CASGLSSGSTYNEQFF. The V call is TRBV19, the J call TRBJ2-1; TRBD2 matches 8 bases. The trim removed 8 bases at V and 2 bases at J, leaving 11 bases unmatched. Germline V gives CDR1 LNHDA, CDR2 SQIVND (reference sequence). This CDR3 region has 16 residues.

The chain couples TRBV6-5 to TRBJ2-2; 7 bases align to TRBD1. J gave up 0 bases and V 7 bases, and 5 bases lay outside the gene matches. Germline V gives CDR1 MNHEY, CDR2 SVGAGI. The CDR3 loop spans 15 amino acids. CDR3 DNA sequence: TGTGCCAGCACCCTGGACAGGACGAACACCGGGGAGCTGTTTTTT. Translation gives CASTLDRTNTGELFF.

This clone was counted a few times. The chain has TRBV7-8 and TRBJ1-2, with TRBD1 matching over 9 bases. Losses at the gene ends were 5 bases for V and 5 bases for J; bases not matched to a gene: 3. Per the germline V gene, CDR1 is SGHVS and CDR2 is FQNEAQ. The CDR3 extends over 13 amino acids. CDR3: CASSIGQGYGYTF. The CDR3 DNA is TGTGCCAGCAGCATCGGACAGGGGTATGGCTACACCTTC.

The chain employs TRBV2 and TRBJ1-5; TRBD1 agrees at 8 bases. V lost 4 bases and J lost 0; bases outside the gene matches: 11. The CDR3 runs 18 residues. CDR1 is SNHLY, CDR2 FYNNEI, per germline. The CDR3, as DNA: TGTGCCAGCAGTGGCATAACGCCGGACAGGGATAGCAATCAGCCCCAGCATTTT. Its translation: CASSGITPDRDSNQPQHF.

V usage is TRBV10-3 and J usage is TRBJ1-1; D gene uncertain. CDR3 length: 14 residues. Germline V CDR1 and CDR2: ENHRY, SYGVKD. V was trimmed by 5 bases and J by 1 base, leaving 11 bases between them. The CDR3 nucleotides read TGTGCCATCAGTCTACAGCCGTCGAACACTGAAGCTTTCTTT. Protein sequence: CAISLQPSNTEAFF.

The sample holds one count of this clone. DNA of the CDR3: TGTGCCAGCAGCCGACAGGGCGGAAACTATGGCTACACCTTC. As protein: CASSRQGGNYGYTF. The J gene is TRBJ1-2, the V gene TRBV3-1 (or the pseudogene TRBV3-2), with 7 bases matching TRBD1. Losses at the gene ends were 4 bases for V and 2 bases for J; bases not matched to a gene: 4. There are 14 residues in the CDR3. Per the germline V gene, CDR1 is LGHDT and CDR2 is YNNKEL (reference sequence).

The J gene is TRBJ2-3, the V gene TRBV6-1; 8 bases line up with TRBD1. The germline CDR1 and CDR2 sequences are MNHNS and SASEGT. The CDR3 loop spans 18 amino acids. After removal of 2 bases from V and 5 bases from J, the junction contained 15 bases not matched to a gene. DNA for the CDR3: TGTGCCAGCAGTGAACGCGGTGGGTCAGGGGGCTTTGGAGATACGCAGTATTTT. It encodes CASSERGGSGGFGDTQYF.

The chain is built from TRBV5-8 and TRBJ2-1; tentative D call: TRBD1 (5 bases). Germline CDR1 reads SGHTS; CDR2 reads YDEGEE. Trimming pared 5 bases from V and 3 bases from J, leaving 9 bases between. This CDR3 region has 13 residues. This chain's CDR3 is CASRGQYYNEQFF. CDR3 nucleotides: TGTGCCAGCAGGGGGCAATACTACAATGAGCAGTTCTTC.